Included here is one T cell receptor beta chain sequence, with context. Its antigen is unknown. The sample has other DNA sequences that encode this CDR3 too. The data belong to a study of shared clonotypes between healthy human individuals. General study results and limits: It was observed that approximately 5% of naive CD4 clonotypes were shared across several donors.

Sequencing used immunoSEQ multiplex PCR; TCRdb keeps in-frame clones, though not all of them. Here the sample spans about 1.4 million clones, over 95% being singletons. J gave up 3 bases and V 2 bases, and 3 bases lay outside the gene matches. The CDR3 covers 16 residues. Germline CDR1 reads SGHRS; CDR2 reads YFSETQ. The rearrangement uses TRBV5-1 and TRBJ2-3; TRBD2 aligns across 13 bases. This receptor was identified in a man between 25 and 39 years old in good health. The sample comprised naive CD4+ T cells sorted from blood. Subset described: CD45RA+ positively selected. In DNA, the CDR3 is TGCGCCAGCAGCTTTTGGACTAGCGGGAGTACAGATACGCAGTATTTT. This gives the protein CASSFWTSGSTDTQYF. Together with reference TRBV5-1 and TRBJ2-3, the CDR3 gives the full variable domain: KAGVTQTPRYLIKTRGQQVTLSCSPISGHRSVSWYQQTPGQGLQFLFEYFSETQRNKGNFPGRFSGRQFSNSRSEMNVSTLELGDSALYLCASSFWTSGSTDTQYFGPGTRLTVL.